This TCR beta chain was recovered during a study of CD8+CD57+ T cells in acquired aplastic anemia. The template for TCR beta VDJ and CDR3 sequence profiling was genomic DNA. Using its own MiXCR run on the reads, TCRdb lists one record per CDR3 protein. The sample lists roughly 150,000 distinct CDR3 sequences, around 45% occurring once. Germline-derived CDR1 and CDR2 are KGHDR and SFDVKD. This CDR3 has 15 amino acids. Trimming took off 4 bases at V and 3 bases at J, with 13 bases between the two ends. The sequenced material came from sorted CD4+, CD8+, or CD8+CD57+ T cells (not recorded which) from PBMCs. This rearrangement joins TRBV24-1 to TRBJ2-3; tentative D call: TRBD2 (5 bases). This sequence was found in a human donor in good health. CDR3 DNA sequence: TGTGCCACCAGTGACCAATCCGGGGTGACAGATACGCAGTATTTT. Translated, it gives CATSDQSGVTDTQYF.